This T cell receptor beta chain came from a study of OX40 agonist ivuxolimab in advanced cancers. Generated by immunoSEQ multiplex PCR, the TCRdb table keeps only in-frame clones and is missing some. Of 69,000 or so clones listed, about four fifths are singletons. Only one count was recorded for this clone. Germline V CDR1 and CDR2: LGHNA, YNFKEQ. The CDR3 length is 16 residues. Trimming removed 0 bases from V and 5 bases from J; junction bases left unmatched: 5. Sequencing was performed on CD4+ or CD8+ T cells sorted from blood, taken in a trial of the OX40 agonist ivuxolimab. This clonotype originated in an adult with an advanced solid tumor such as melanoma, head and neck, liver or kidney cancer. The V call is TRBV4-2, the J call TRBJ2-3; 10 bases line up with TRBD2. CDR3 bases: TGTGCCAGCAGCCAAGATACTAGCGGGGCGGGAGATACGCAGTATTTT. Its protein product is CASSQDTSGAGDTQYF.